This T cell receptor beta chain originates from a study of T cell clonality in common variable immunodeficiency. General study results and limits: Fewer deletions and N-nucleotide insertions were reportedly seen in common variable immunodeficiency TCR beta sequences.

Equal genomic DNA amounts from CVID and control samples were sequenced. The data were produced by immunoSEQ multiplex PCR, yet TCRdb's version contains in-frame clones alone and is incomplete. Found here are about 33,000 clones, no singletons; the ten largest cover around 6.1%. The CDR3 consists of 13 residues. V lost 2 bases, J lost 4 bases, and 9 bases lay in between. Germline CDR1 reads GTSNPN; CDR2 reads SVGIG (reference sequence). This clone was seen at least ten times. Antigen: not known. The read is 3 residues too short to cover the CDR3 end, so that end is filled in from the germline J gene. The sequencing sample was made of peripheral blood mononuclear cells. This sequence originates from a human donor with common variable immunodeficiency. V usage is TRBV30 and J usage is TRBJ1-3; possible D gene TRBD1, 6 bases. The part of the CDR3 DNA that was read is TGTGCCTGGAGTCAGGGGCCCGGAAACACC. Translation gives CAWSQGPGNT. The complete CDR3 sequence is CAWSQGPGNTIYF.